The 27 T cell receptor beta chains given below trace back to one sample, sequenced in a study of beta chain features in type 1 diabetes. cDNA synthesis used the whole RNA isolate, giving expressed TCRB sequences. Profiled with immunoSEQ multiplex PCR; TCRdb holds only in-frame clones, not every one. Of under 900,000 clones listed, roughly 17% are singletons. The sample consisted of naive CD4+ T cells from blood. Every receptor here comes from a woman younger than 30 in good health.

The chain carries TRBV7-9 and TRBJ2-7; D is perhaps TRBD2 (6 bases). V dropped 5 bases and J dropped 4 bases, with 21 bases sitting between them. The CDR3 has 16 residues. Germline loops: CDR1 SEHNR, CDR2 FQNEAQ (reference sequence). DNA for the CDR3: TGTGCCAGCAGCCCCGACCGGGGGTACGGTGGTTACGAGCAGTACTTC. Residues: CASSPDRGYGGYEQYF.

The CDR3 DNA sequence: TGCAGCGTTGTTGGGACGGATAGCAATCAGCCCCAGCATTTT. Translating it yields CSVVGTDSNQPQHF. The chain links TRBV29-1 to TRBJ1-5; TRBD1 might be the D (5 bases). The CDR3 contains 14 residues. V lost 4 bases, J lost 0 bases, and 10 bases lay in between. Germline lookup yields CDR1 SQVTM and CDR2 ANQGSEA.

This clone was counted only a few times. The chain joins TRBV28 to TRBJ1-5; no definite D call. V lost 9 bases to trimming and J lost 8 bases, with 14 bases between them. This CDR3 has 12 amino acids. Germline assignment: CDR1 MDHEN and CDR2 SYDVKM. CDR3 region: CASAAGSEPQHF. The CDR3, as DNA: TGTGCCAGTGCGGCGGGGAGTGAGCCCCAGCATTTT.

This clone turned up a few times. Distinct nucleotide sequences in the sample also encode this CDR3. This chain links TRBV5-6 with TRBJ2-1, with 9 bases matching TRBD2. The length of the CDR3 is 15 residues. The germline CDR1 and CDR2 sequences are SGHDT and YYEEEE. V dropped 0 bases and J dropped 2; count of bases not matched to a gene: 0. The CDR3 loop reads CASSLGLAAYNEQFF. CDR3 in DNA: TGTGCCAGCAGCTTGGGACTAGCGGCCTACAATGAGCAGTTCTTC.

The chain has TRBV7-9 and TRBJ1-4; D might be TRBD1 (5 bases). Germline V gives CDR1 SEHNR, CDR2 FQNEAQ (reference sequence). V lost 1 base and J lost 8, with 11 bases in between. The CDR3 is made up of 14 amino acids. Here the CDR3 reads CASSLEGVGEKLFF. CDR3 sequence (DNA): TGTGCCAGCAGCTTAGAAGGGGTCGGCGAAAAACTGTTTTTT.

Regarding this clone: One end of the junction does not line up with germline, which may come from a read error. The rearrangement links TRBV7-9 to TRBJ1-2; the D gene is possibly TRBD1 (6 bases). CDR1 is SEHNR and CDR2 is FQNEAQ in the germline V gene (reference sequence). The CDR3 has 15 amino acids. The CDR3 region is CAGSLAQGLTYGYTF. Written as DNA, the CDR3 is TGTGCCGGCAGCTTAGCACAGGGCCTTACCTATGGCTACACCTTC.

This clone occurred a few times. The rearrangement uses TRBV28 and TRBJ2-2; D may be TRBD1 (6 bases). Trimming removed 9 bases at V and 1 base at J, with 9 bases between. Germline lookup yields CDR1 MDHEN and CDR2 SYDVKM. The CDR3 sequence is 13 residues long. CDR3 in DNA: TGTGCCAGTAGACAGGAGAACACCGGGGAGCTGTTTTTT. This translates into CASRQENTGELFF.

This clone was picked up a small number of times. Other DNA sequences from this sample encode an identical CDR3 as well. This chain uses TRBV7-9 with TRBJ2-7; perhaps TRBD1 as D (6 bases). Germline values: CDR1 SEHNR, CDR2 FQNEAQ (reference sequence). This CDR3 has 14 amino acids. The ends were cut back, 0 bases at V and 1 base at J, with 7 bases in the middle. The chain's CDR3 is CASSLAGQSYEQYF. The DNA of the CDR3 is TGTGCCAGCAGCTTAGCGGGACAATCCTACGAGCAGTACTTC.

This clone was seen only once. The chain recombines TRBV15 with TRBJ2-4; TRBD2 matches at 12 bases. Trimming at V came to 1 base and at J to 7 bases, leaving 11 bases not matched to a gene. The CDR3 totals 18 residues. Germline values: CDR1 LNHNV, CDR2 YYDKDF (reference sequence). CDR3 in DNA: TGTGCCACCAGCAGAGTGGGACTAGCGGGTTCTGGGAAGAACATTCAGTACTTC. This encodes CATSRVGLAGSGKNIQYF.

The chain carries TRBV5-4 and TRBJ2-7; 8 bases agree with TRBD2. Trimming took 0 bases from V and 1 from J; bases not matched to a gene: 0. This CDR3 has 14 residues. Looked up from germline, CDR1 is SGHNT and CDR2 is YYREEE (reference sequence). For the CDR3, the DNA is TGTGCCAGCAGCTTGGGCGGGAGGTCCTACGAGCAGTACTTC. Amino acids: CASSLGGRSYEQYF.

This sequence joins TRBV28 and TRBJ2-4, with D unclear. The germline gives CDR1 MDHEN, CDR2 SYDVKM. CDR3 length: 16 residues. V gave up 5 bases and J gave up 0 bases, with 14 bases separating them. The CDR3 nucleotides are TGTGCCAGCAGTACCGGACGGGTCATAGCCAAAAACATTCAGTACTTC. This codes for CASSTGRVIAKNIQYF.

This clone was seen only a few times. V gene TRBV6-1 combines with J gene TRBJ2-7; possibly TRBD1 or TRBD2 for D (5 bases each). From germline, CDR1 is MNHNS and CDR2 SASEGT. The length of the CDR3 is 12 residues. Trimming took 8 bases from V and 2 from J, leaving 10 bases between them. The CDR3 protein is CASRGVTYEQYF. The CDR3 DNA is TGTGCCAGCCGGGGCGTAACCTACGAGCAGTACTTC.

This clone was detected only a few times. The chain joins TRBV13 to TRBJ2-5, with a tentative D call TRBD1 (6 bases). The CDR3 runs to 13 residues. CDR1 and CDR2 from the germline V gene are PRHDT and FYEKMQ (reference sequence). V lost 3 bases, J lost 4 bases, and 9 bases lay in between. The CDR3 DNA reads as TGTGCCAGCAGCTTCCAGGGGTCAGAGACCCAGTACTTC. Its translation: CASSFQGSETQYF.

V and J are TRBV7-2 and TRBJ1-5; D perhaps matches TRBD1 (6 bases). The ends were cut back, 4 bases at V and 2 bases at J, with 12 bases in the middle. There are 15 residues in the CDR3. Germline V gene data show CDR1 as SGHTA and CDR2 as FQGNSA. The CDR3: CASSWGGPGNQPQHF. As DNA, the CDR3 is TGTGCCAGCAGCTGGGGGGGGCCAGGCAATCAGCCCCAGCATTTT.

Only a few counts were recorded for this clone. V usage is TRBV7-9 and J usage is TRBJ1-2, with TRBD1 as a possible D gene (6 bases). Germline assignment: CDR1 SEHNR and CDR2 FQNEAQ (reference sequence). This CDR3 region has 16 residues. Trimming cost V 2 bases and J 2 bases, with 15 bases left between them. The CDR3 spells CASSLWRRGGNYGYTF. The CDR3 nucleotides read TGTGCCAGCAGCTTATGGCGAAGGGGGGGCAACTATGGCTACACCTTC.

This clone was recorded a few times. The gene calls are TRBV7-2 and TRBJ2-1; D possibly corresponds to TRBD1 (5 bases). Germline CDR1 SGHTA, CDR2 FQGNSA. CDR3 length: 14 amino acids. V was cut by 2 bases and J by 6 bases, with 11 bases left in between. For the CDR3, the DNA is TGTGCCAGCAGCTTAATCAGGGCCCGCAATGAGCAGTTCTTC. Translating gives CASSLIRARNEQFF.

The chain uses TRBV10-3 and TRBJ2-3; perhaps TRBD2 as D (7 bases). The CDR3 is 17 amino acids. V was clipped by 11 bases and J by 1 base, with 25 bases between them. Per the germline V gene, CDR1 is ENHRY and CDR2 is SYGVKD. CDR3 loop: CASTGRGREGGTDTQYF. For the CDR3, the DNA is TGTGCCTCCACCGGGCGCGGGAGAGAGGGGGGCACAGATACGCAGTATTTT.

Here the CDR3 DNA reads TGCGCCAGCAGCCAAGATTTCGGGGAGAGGGGAATAGGCCCTGAAGCTTTCTTT. This codes for CASSQDFGERGIGPEAFF. The chain joins TRBV4-1 to TRBJ1-1; the D gene is possibly TRBD1 (5 bases). Germline V gene data show CDR1 as MGHRA and CDR2 as YSYEKL. This CDR3 region has 18 residues. The ends were cut back, 0 bases at V and 6 bases at J, with 23 bases in the middle.

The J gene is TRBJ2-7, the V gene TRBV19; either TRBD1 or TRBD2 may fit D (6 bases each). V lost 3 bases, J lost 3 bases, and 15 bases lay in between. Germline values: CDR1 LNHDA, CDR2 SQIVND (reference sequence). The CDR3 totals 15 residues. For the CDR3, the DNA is TGTGCCAGTAGTATGAGGGGGGCTGGAGACTACGAGCAGTACTTC. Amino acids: CASSMRGAGDYEQYF.

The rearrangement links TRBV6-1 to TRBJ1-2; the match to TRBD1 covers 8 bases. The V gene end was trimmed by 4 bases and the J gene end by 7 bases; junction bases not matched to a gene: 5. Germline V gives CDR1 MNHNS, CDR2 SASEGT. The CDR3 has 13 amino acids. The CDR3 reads CASSVQGEGGYTF. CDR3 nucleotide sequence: TGTGCCAGCAGTGTACAGGGGGAAGGTGGCTACACCTTC.

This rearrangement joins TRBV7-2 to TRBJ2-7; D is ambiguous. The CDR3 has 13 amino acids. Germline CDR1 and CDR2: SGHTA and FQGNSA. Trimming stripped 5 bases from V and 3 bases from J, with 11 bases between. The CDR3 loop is CASSPQKDYEQYF. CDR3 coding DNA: TGTGCCAGCAGCCCCCAGAAGGACTACGAGCAGTACTTC.

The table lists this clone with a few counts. Written as DNA, the CDR3 is TGTGCCAGCAGCTTTCCTCTAGCGGAGTACAATGAGCAGTTCTTC. Its protein is CASSFPLAEYNEQFF. The chain joins TRBV5-4 to TRBJ2-1, with 7 bases identical to TRBD2. This CDR3 comprises 15 residues. J lost 4 bases, V lost 2 bases, and 6 bases had no gene match. Germline assignment: CDR1 SGHNT and CDR2 YYREEE (reference sequence). The whole variable domain, remainder taken from reference TRBV5-4 and TRBJ2-1, is ETGVTQSPTHLIKTRGQQVTLRCSSQSGHNTVSWYQQALGQGPQFIFQYYREEENGRGNFPPRFSGLQFPNYSSELNVNALELDDSALYLCASSFPLAEYNEQFFGPGTRLTVL.

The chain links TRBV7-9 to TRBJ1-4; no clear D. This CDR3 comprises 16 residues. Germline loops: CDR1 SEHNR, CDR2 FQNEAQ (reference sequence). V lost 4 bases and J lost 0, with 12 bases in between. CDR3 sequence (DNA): TGTGCCAGCAGCTCCACCCGCTCACCAACTAATGAAAAACTGTTTTTT. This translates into CASSSTRSPTNEKLFF. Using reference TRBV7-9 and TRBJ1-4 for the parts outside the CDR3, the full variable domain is DTGVSQNPRHKITKRGQNVTFRCDPISEHNRLYWYRQTLGQGPEFLTYFQNEAQLEKSRLLSDRFSAERPKGSFSTLEIQRTEQGDSAMYLCASSSTRSPTNEKLFFGSGTQLSVL.

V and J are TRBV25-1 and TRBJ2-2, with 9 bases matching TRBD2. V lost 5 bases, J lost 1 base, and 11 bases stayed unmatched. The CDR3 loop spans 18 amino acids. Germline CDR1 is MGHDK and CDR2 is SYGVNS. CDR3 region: CASSKNRGSGRNTGELFF. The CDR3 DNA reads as TGTGCCAGCAGTAAAAATAGGGGTAGCGGGAGGAACACCGGGGAGCTGTTTTTT.

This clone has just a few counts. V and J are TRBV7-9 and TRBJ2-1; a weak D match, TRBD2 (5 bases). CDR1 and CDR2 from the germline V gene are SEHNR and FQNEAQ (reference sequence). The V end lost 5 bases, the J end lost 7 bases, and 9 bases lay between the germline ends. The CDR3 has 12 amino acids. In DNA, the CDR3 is TGTGCCAGCAGCCCGGACTTTAATGAGCAGTTCTTC. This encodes CASSPDFNEQFF.

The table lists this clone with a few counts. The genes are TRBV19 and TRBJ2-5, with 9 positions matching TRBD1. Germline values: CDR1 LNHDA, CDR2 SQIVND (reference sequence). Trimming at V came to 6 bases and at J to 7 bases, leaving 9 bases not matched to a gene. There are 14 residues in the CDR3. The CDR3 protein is CASSLGQGEGTQYF. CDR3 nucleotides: TGTGCCAGTAGCCTGGGACAGGGCGAAGGGACCCAGTACTTC.

The CDR3 coding sequence is TGTGCCAGCAGTGATCTGGGCATCAGAAATGAAAAACTGTTTTTT. Its translation: CASSDLGIRNEKLFF. The chain links TRBV2 to TRBJ1-4; no definite D call. The CDR3 spans 15 residues. Between the trimmed V and J ends, which lost 3 bases and 5 bases, there was a span of 13 bases. Germline CDR1 is SNHLY and CDR2 is FYNNEI.